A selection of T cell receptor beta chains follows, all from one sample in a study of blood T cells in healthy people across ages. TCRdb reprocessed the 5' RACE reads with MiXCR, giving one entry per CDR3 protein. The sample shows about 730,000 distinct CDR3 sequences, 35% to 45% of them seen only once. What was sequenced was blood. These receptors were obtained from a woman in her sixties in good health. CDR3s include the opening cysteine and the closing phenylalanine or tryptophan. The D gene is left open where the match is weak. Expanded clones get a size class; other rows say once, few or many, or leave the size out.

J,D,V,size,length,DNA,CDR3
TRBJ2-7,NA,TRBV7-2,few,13,TGTGCCAGCAGCTTAGGCGAACGTTACGAGCAGTACTTC,CASSLGERYEQYF
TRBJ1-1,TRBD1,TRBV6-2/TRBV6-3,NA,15,TGTGCCAGCAGTTCGTCCCTGACAGGGGGCACTGAAGCTTTCTTT,CASSSSLTGGTEAFF
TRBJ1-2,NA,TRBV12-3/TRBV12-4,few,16,TGTGCCAGCAGTTTATCTGGGGGATTGACGTGGGATGGCTACACCTTC,CASSLSGGLTWDGYTF
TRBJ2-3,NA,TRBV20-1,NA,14,TGCAGTGCTAGTGTTGACGGACGCACAGATACGCAGTATTTT,CSASVDGRTDTQYF
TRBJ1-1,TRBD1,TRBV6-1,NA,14,TGTGCCAGCAGTGAACAGGGGGCACTCACTGAAGCTTTCTTT,CASSEQGALTEAFF
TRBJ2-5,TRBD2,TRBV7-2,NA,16,TGTGCCAGCAGCTTATCAGTGGCTAGCGGGCAAGAGACCCAGTACTTC,CASSLSVASGQETQYF
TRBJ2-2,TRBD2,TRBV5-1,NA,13,TGCGCCAGCAGCCAGACTAGCCTCGGGGAGCTGTTTTTT,CASSQTSLGELFF
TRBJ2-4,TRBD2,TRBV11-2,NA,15,TGTGCCAGCAGCTTAGCTAGCGGGGGGGCCGACATTCAGTACTTC,CASSLASGGADIQYF
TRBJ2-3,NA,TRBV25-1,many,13,TGTGCCAGCAGTAAAGGGGGTTATGATACGCAGTATTTT,CASSKGGYDTQYF
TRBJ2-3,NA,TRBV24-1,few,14,TGTGCCACCAGTGATTTTGACAGCACAGATACGCAGTATTTT,CATSDFDSTDTQYF
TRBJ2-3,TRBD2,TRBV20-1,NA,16,TGCAGTGCTAGAGAAATAGCGGGGCTAAGCACAGATACGCAGTATTTT,CSAREIAGLSTDTQYF
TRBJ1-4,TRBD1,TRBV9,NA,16,TGTGCCAGCAGCCTTACCGTAGGGGGCGAAAGGGAAAAACTGTTTTTT,CASSLTVGGEREKLFF
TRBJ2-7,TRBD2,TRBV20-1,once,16,TGCAGTGCTAGCGCACTAGCGGGGGCCTCCGTCCACGAGCAGTACTTC,CSASALAGASVHEQYF
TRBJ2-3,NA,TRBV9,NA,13,TGTGCCAGCAGCGTGGACAGCCCAGATACGCAGTATTTT,CASSVDSPDTQYF
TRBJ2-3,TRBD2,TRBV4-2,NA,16,TGTGCCAGCAGCCAGCAATCTAGCGGGGGTCTAGATACGCAGTATTTT,CASSQQSSGGLDTQYF
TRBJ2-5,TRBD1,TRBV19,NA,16,TGTGCCAGTAGTATTGCCCGACAGGGGGCGTGGGAGACCCAGTACTTC,CASSIARQGAWETQYF